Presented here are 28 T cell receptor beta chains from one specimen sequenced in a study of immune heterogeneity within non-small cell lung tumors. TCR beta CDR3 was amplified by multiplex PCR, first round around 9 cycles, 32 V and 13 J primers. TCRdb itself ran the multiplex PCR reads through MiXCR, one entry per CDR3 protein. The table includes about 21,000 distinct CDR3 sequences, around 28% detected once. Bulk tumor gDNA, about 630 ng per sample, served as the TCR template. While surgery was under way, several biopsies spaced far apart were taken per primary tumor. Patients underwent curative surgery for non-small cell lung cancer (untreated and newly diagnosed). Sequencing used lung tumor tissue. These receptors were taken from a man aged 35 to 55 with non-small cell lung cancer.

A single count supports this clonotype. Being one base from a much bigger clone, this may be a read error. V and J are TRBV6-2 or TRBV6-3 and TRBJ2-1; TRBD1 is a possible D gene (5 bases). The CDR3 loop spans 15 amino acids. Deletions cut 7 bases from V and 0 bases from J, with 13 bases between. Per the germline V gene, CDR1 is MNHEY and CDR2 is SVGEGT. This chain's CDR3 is CASTVDNFSYNEQFF. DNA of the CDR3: TGTGCCAGCACTGTGGACAATTTCTCCTACAATGAGCAGTTCTTC.

CDR3 sequence: CASSLPARAIYGEQFF. CDR3 nucleotides: TGTGCCAGCTCTCTGCCGGCCCGGGCTATCTATGGTGAGCAGTTCTTC. The rearrangement joins TRBV12-3 or TRBV12-4 to TRBJ2-1; D remains ambiguous. V was clipped by 8 bases and J by 9 bases, with 26 bases between them. This CDR3 comprises 16 residues.

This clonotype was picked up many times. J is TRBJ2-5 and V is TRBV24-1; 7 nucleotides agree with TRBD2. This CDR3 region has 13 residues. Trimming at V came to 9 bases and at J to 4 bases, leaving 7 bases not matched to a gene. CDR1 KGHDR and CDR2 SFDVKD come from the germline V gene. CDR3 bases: TGTGCCACCGAGGGAGGGCCGAGAGAGACCCAGTACTTC. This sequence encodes CATEGGPRETQYF.

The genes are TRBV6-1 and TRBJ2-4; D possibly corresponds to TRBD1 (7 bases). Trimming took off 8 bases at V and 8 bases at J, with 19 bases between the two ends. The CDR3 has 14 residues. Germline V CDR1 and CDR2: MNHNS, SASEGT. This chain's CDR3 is CASCTSEGADIQYF. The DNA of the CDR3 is TGTGCCAGCTGCACATCGGAGGGGGCGGACATTCAGTACTTC.

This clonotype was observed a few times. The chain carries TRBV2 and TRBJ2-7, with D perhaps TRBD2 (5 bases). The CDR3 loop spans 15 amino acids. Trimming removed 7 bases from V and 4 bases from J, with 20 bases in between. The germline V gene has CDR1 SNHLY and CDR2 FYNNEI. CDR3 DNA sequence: TGTGCCAGCACTGGGCGTCCGGGAAGCATATACGAGCAGTACTTC. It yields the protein CASTGRPGSIYEQYF.

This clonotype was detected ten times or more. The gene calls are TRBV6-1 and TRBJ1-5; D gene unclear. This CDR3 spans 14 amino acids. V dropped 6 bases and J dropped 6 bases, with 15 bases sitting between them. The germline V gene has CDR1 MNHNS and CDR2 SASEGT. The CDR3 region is CASSLLGRGQPQHF. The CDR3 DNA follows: TGTGCCAGCAGCCTTCTTGGTCGTGGTCAGCCCCAGCATTTT.

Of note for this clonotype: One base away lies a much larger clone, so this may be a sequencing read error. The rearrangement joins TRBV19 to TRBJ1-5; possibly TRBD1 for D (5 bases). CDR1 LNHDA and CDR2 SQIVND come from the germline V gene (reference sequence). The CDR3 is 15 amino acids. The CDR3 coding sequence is TGTGCCATCAAGAAAGACCGGGACTCAAAACAGCCCCAGCAATTT. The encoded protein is CAIKKDRDSKQPQQF. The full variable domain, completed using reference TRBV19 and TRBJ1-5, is DGGITQSPKYLFRKEGQNVTLSCEQNLNHDAMYWYRQDPGQGLRLIYYSQIVNDFQKGDIAEGYSVSREKKESFPLTVTSAQKNPTAFYLCAIKKDRDSKQPQQFGDGTRLSIL.

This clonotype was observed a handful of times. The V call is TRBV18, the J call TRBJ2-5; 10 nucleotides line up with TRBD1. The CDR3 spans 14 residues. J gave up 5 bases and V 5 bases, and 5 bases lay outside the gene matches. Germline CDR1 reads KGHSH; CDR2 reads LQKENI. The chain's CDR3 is CASSTGTGVETQYF. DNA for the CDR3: TGTGCCAGCTCAACCGGGACAGGGGTTGAGACCCAGTACTTC.

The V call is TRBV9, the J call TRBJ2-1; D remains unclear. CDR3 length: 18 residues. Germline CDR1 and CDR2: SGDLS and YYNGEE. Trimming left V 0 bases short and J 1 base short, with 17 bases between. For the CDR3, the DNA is TGTGCCAGCAGCGTAGGATCCCAACTATCGTCATCCTACAATGAGCAGTTCTTC. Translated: CASSVGSQLSSSYNEQFF.

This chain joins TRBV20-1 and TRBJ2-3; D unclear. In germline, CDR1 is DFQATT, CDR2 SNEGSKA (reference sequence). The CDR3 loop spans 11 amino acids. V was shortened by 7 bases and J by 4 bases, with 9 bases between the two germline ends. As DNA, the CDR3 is TGCAGTGGAGTGCCCTCAGATACGCAGTATTTT. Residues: CSGVPSDTQYF.

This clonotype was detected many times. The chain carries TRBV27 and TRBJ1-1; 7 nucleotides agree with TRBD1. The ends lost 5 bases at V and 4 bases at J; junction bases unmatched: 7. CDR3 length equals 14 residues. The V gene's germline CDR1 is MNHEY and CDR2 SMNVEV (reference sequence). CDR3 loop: CASSQAGDSTEAFF. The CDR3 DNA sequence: TGTGCCAGCAGTCAGGCAGGGGACAGCACTGAAGCTTTCTTT.

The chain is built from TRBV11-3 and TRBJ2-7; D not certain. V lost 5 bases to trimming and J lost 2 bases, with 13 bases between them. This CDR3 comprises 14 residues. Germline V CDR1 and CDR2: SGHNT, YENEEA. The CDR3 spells CASSNRVVTYEQYF. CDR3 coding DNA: TGTGCCAGCAGCAATAGGGTGGTTACCTACGAGCAGTACTTC.

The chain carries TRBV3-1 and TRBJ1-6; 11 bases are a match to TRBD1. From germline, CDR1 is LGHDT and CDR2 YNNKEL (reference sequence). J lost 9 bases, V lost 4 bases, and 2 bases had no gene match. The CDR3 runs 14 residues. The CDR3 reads CASSRDRGSSPLHF. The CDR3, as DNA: TGTGCCAGCAGCCGGGACAGGGGGAGTTCACCCCTCCACTTT.

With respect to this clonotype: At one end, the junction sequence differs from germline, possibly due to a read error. The CDR3 protein is CASSQSENPPQHF. Here the CDR3 DNA reads TGTGCCAGCAGTCAGAGCGAGAATCCGCCCCAGCATTTT. This chain connects TRBV2 to TRBJ1-5; D gene uncertain. CDR3 length equals 13 residues. The germline V gene encodes CDR1 SNHLY and CDR2 FYNNEI.

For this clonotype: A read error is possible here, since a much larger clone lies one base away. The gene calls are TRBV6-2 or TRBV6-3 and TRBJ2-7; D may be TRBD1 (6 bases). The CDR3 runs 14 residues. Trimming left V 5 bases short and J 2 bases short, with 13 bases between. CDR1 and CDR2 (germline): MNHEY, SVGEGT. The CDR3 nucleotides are TGTGCCAGCAGTCCCCACAGGGCTGCCTACGAGCAGTACTTC. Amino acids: CASSPHRAAYEQYF.

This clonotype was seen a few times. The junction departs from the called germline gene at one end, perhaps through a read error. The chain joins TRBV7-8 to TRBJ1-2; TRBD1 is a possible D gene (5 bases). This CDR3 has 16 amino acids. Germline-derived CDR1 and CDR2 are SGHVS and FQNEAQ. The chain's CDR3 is CASSLAGWGDDYGYIF. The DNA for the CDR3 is TGTGCCAGCAGCTTAGCCGGGTGGGGGGACGACTATGGCTACATCTTC. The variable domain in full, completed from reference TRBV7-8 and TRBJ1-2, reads GAGVSQSPRYKVAKRGQDVALRCDPISGHVSLFWYQQALGQGPEFLTYFQNEAQLDKSGLPSDRFFAERPEGSVSTLKIQRTQQEDSAVYLCASSLAGWGDDYGYIFGSGTRLTVV.

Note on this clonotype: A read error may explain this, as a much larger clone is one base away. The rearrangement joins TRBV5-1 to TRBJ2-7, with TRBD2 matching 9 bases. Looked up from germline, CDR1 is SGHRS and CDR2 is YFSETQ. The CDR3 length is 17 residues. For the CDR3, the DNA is TGCGCCAGCAGCTTGGGCCCCGTGACTAGCGGTACCTACGGGCAGTACTTC. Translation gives CASSLGPVTSGTYGQYF.

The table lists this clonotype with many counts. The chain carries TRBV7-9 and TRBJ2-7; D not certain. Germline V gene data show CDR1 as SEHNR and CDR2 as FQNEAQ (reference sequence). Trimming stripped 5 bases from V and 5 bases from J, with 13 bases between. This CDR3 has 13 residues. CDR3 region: CASSKALGDEQYF. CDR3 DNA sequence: TGTGCCAGCAGCAAGGCCCTCGGCGACGAGCAGTACTTC.

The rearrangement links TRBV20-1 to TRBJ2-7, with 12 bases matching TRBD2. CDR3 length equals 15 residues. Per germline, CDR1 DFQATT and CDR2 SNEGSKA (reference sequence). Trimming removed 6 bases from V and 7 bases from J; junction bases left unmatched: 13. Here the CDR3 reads CSAIRLAGDPREQYF. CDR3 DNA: TGCAGTGCCATCCGACTAGCGGGAGACCCGAGGGAGCAGTACTTC.

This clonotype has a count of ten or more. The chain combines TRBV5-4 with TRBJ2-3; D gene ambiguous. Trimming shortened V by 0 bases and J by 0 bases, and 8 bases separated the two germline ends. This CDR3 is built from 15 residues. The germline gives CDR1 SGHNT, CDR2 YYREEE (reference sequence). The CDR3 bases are TGTGCCAGCAGCTTGGGGCTAGAAAGCACAGATACGCAGTATTTT. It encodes CASSLGLESTDTQYF.

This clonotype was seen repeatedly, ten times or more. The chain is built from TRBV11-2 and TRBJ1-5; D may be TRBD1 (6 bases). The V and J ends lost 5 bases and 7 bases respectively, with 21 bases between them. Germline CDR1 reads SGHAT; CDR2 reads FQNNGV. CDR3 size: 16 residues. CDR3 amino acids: CASSTSTGWVGQPQHF. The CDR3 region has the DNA TGTGCCAGCAGCACTTCCACAGGGTGGGTTGGCCAGCCCCAGCATTTT.

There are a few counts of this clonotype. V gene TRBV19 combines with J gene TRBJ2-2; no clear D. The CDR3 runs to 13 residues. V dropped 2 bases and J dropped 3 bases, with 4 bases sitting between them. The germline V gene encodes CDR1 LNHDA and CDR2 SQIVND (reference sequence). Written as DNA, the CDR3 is TGTGCCAGTAGTATACAAGACACCGGGGAGCTGTTTTTT. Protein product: CASSIQDTGELFF.

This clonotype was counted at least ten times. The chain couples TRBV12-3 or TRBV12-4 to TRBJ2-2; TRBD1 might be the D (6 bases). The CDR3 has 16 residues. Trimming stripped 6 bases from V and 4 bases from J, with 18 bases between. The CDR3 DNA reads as TGTGCCAGCAGACGATCTACAGGGACGGGCACCGGGGAGCTGTTTTTT. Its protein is CASRRSTGTGTGELFF.

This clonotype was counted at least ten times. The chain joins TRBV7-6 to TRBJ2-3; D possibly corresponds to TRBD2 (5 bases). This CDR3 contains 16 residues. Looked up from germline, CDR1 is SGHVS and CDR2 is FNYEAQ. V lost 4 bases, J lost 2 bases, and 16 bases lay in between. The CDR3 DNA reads TGTGCCAGCAGCTCTAAAAACCCCGGGGTCACAGATACGCAGTATTTT. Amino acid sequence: CASSSKNPGVTDTQYF.

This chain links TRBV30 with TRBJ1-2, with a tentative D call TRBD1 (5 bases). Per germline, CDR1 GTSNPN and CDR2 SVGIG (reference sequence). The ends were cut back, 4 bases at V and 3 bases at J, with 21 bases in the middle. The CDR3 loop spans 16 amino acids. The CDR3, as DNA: TGTGCCTGGACCCGGACCGGGGGTGGCCTCTACTATGGCTACACCTTC. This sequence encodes CAWTRTGGGLYYGYTF.

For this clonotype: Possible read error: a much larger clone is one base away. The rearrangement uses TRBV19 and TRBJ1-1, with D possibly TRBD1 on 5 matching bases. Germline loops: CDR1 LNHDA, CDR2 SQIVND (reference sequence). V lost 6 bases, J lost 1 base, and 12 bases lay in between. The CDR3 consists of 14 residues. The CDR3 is CASRIGAENTEAFF. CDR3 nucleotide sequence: TGTGCCAGTAGGATCGGGGCAGAGAACACTGAAGCTTTCTTT.

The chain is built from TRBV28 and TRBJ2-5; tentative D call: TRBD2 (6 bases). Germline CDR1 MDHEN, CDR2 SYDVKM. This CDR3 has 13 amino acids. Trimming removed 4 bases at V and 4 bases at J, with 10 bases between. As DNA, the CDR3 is TGTGCCAGCAGTTCGGGGGTCCTAGAGACCCAGTACTTC. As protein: CASSSGVLETQYF.

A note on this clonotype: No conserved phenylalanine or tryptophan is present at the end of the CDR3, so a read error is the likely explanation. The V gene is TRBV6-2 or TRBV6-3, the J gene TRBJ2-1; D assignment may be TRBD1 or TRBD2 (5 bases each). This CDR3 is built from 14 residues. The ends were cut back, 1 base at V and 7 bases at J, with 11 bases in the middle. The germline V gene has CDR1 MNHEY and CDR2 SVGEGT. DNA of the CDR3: TGTGCCAGCAGTTACTTAGGGGACCCAAATGAGCAGTTCTAC. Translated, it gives CASSYLGDPNEQFY.